The 6 T cell receptor beta chains given below trace back to one sample, sequenced in a study of T-cell reconstitution after alpha-beta-depleted transplantation in children. The library targeted TCRbeta and was prepared with unique molecular identifiers. MiXCR, applied by TCRdb to the PCR reads, yields one record per CDR3 protein. This table has a few hundred thousand distinct CDR3 sequences, about 9.4% appearing once. The sample in question was PBMCs from the stem cell graft donor, obtained from the stem cell graft. The receptors stem from a human donor who donated a stem cell graft to a child with acute lymphoblastic leukemia.

This clonotype was detected a few times. This chain connects TRBV12-3 or TRBV12-4 to TRBJ2-5, with D perhaps matching TRBD1 (5 bases). The length of the CDR3 is 15 residues. The V and J ends lost 7 bases and 3 bases respectively, with 18 bases between them. CDR3 region: CASTLALTGEETQYF. CDR3 sequence (DNA): TGTGCCAGCACGCTGGCCCTCACAGGCGAAGAGACCCAGTACTTC.

This clonotype was detected many times. The V gene is TRBV5-1, the J gene TRBJ1-5, with 8 bases aligning to TRBD1. CDR1 and CDR2 from the germline V gene are SGHRS and YFSETQ. This CDR3 has 17 amino acids. J gave up 1 base and V 0 bases, and 6 bases lay outside the gene matches. The CDR3 DNA follows: TGCGCCAGCAGCTTGGAGGCAGGGGGCTCAAGCAATCAGCCCCAGCATTTT. Encoded protein: CASSLEAGGSSNQPQHF. Based on the CDR3 plus reference TRBV5-1 and TRBJ1-5, the full variable domain is KAGVTQTPRYLIKTRGQQVTLSCSPISGHRSVSWYQQTPGQGLQFLFEYFSETQRNKGNFPGRFSGRQFSNSRSEMNVSTLELGDSALYLCASSLEAGGSSNQPQHFGDGTRLSIL.

This clonotype was picked up many times. This chain uses TRBV4-2 with TRBJ2-1, with D tentatively TRBD1 (5 bases). Germline V gene data show CDR1 as LGHNA and CDR2 as YNFKEQ. Trimming took off 1 base at V and 8 bases at J, with 9 bases between the two ends. CDR3 length: 13 amino acids. DNA of the CDR3: TGTGCCAGCAGCCAAGGCAGGGTGGATGAGCAGTTCTTC. Its protein is CASSQGRVDEQFF.

This chain uses TRBV6-1 with TRBJ2-2, with a tentative D call TRBD1 (6 bases). The CDR3 spans 16 residues. V was shortened by 6 bases and J by 5 bases, with 19 bases between the two germline ends. CDR1 and CDR2 (germline): MNHNS, SASEGT. The CDR3 DNA sequence: TGTGCCAGCAGCCTCGGTACAGGACAGTTGACCGGGGAGCTGTTTTTT. It codes for CASSLGTGQLTGELFF.

This clonotype was picked up a small number of times. This rearrangement joins TRBV9 to TRBJ2-1, with 8 bases identical to TRBD1. The CDR3 is 15 amino acids. CDR1 is SGDLS, CDR2 YYNGEE, per germline. The J segment lost 4 bases and the V segment lost 3 bases, leaving 6 bases of the junction unmatched. The CDR3 region is CASSARTGQYNEQFF. CDR3 nucleotide sequence: TGTGCCAGCAGCGCGAGGACAGGGCAGTACAATGAGCAGTTCTTC.

Only a few counts were recorded for this clonotype. This sequence joins TRBV11-2 and TRBJ1-4; 7 nucleotides agree with TRBD1. Trimming took 5 bases from V and 8 from J; bases not matched to a gene: 11. This CDR3 has 15 amino acids. Per germline, CDR1 SGHAT and CDR2 FQNNGV. The CDR3 spells CASSAGTVEGEKLFF. CDR3 DNA: TGTGCCAGCAGCGCGGGGACAGTTGAGGGAGAAAAACTGTTTTTT.